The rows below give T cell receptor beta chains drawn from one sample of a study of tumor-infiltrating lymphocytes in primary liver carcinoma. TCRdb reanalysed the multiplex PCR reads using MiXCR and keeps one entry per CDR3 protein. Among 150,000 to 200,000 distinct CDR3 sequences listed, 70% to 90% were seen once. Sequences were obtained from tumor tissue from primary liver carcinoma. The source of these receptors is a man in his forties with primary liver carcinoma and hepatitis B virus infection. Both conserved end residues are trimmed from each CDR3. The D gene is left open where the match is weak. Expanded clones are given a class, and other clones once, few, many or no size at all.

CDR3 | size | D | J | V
ASSEYVSGQGRETHY | - | TRBD1 | TRBJ2-5 | TRBV6-1
ASSLWGGILVERY | - | - | TRBJ2-7 | TRBV28
ASSTRQMNTGKLF | - | - | TRBJ2-2 | TRBV5-1
PSSYLRGPQEIQY | - | - | TRBJ2-5 | TRBV6-1
ASSQDPSAGKYGYT | - | - | TRBJ1-2 | TRBV4-2
TSSSTSGLTYVQY | - | TRBD2 | TRBJ2-7 | TRBV5-4
ASRPGQGVSYEQY | - | TRBD1 | TRBJ2-7 | TRBV12-3/TRBV12-4
ANSVGQFYEHY | - | TRBD1 | TRBJ2-7 | TRBV11-2
ASSLEGGGGVEQY | once | - | TRBJ2-7 | TRBV7-9
ASSPDSEDRQY | - | - | TRBJ2-3 | TRBV18
ASSTLPASIYDEQF | - | - | TRBJ2-1 | TRBV4-1
ASRESSSYEQY | - | - | TRBJ2-7 | TRBV5-1
VSSRGLAGVLTYNEQF | - | TRBD2 | TRBJ2-1 | TRBV5-6
DSSQPGLAVQF | - | TRBD2 | TRBJ2-1 | TRBV4-2
ASSTRTGNTGDLF | - | TRBD1 | TRBJ2-2 | TRBV11-3
VSRPAGTGTASSYNSPLH | - | TRBD1 | TRBJ1-6 | TRBV4-2
VSSHAVVGELF | once | - | TRBJ2-2 | TRBV4-1
ASSSSRTSGYSGANVLT | - | TRBD2 | TRBJ2-6 | TRBV6-5
ARRPKVSGNTLY | - | - | TRBJ1-3 | TRBV6-5
SVEELVSQVTRELF | - | - | TRBJ2-2 | TRBV29-1
AGSPGSGWGTDAF | few | - | TRBJ1-1 | TRBV11-3
GSSLRRTGENEQY | - | TRBD1 | TRBJ2-7 | TRBV11-2
ASSSRGTPRAPDQY | - | - | TRBJ2-7 | TRBV28
ASSQERRTGKVYNEQF | - | TRBD1 | TRBJ2-1 | TRBV11-2
ANGPPPD | many | - | TRBJ2-3 | TRBV6-5
GSSSSYEQY | - | - | TRBJ2-7 | TRBV7-8
ATSQAVRLTGTKY | - | - | TRBJ2-5 | TRBV4-3
ASSQAVSGSTGETQY | - | TRBD2 | TRBJ2-5 | TRBV4-3
VSSRSGTVIANYGYN | - | TRBD1 | TRBJ1-2 | TRBV11-1
SVTDPDTEETQY | - | - | TRBJ2-5 | TRBV29-1
ASSLLAAGGGDSQY | - | TRBD2 | TRBJ2-3 | TRBV5-5
ASIGRLNRLTL | - | - | TRBJ1-1 | TRBV28
ASSPDIDRCNQPQH | - | - | TRBJ1-5 | TRBV7-9
ASSFDTRTYEQY | once | - | TRBJ2-7 | TRBV12-1
ASSIGGNTGELF | - | - | TRBJ2-2 | TRBV28
ASSRRRGAAEAF | once | - | TRBJ1-1 | TRBV12-3/TRBV12-4
ANTKGEGTVHELY | - | TRBD2 | TRBJ2-7 | TRBV28
ASGEMGYNEQF | - | - | TRBJ2-1 | TRBV2
ASSQEGGTIY | - | - | TRBJ1-3 | TRBV3-1
ASSSSDANIEAF | - | - | TRBJ1-1 | TRBV12-3/TRBV12-4
ANSPTGEDYEQY | - | TRBD1 | TRBJ2-7 | TRBV6-5
VSISGQGTIKAF | - | - | TRBJ1-1 | TRBV5-4
ASREGTAPGTQY | - | - | TRBJ2-3 | TRBV12-3/TRBV12-4
ASGLRLGTRDDTQY | - | TRBD2 | TRBJ2-3 | TRBV12-3/TRBV12-4
ASSLVSGSGEAL | - | - | TRBJ1-1 | TRBV5-1
ASSLEVSTYEQN | - | - | TRBJ2-7 | TRBV11-3
ASNLGRNRSGYSEQF | - | - | TRBJ2-1 | TRBV5-6
ASSLGRSNYT | - | - | TRBJ1-2 | TRBV11-1
ASSPGRSGNTIY | - | - | TRBJ1-3 | TRBV18
VSISGPMNFDYT | once | - | TRBJ1-2 | TRBV6-2/TRBV6-3
ASSQDPGRGSNAQY | once | - | TRBJ2-3 | TRBV4-1
ARILLGVGGHQNIQY | - | TRBD2 | TRBJ2-4 | TRBV6-1
ASSSGTSGAVRF | many | TRBD2 | TRBJ2-1 | TRBV7-9
DSSRDVGQETQY | - | - | TRBJ2-5 | TRBV28
SVEGQGNTEAF | medium-sized | - | TRBJ1-1 | TRBV29-1